Below, 23 T cell receptor beta chains from the same sample are listed, as sequenced in a study of cytotoxic CD8 clonotypes in ibrutinib-treated CLL. Only in-frame clones appear in the TCRdb table, and some are missing; sequencing was by immunoSEQ multiplex PCR. The repertoire holds 130,000 or so clones, with approximately 81% as singletons. The specimen comprised PBMCs, sampled after 24 months of ibrutinib treatment. The receptors stem from a human donor with chronic lymphocytic leukemia.

The chain recombines TRBV28 with TRBJ2-3; D might be TRBD2 (7 bases). The germline V gene encodes CDR1 MDHEN and CDR2 SYDVKM. The germline V and J ends were trimmed by 11 bases and 2 bases, with 26 bases remaining between them. The CDR3 totals 17 residues. The DNA of the CDR3 is TGTGCCGGATGTCGAGCCGGTCGGGGGGCCCACACAGATACGCAGTATTTT. Translated: CAGCRAGRGAHTDTQYF.

This chain joins TRBV7-2 and TRBJ2-5; D gene unclear. The length of the CDR3 is 13 residues. CDR1 and CDR2 (germline): SGHTA, FQGNSA. Trimming took off 1 base at V and 5 bases at J, with 8 bases between the two ends. The CDR3 reads CASSLDQSETQYF. Here the CDR3 DNA reads TGTGCCAGCAGCTTAGATCAGAGCGAGACCCAGTACTTC.

This chain joins TRBV5-1 and TRBJ2-3; D not certain. The germline V gene encodes CDR1 SGHRS and CDR2 YFSETQ. The V gene lost 0 bases and the J gene lost 0 bases, with 11 bases spanning the gap. The CDR3 consists of 16 residues. CDR3 nucleotide sequence: TGCGCCAGCAGCTTGGCCGCCATCACTAGCACAGATACGCAGTATTTT. Translation: CASSLAAITSTDTQYF.

The rearrangement uses TRBV6-5 and TRBJ1-4; TRBD1 matches 7 bases. The CDR3 length is 15 residues. The germline V gene encodes CDR1 MNHEY and CDR2 SVGAGI. V lost 6 bases to trimming and J lost 6 bases; unmatched junction nucleotides: 10. The CDR3 DNA reads as TGTGCCAGCAGGCCGCGGGACAGTCGGGATGAAAAACTGTTTTTT. Translated, it gives CASRPRDSRDEKLFF.

This chain connects TRBV5-4 to TRBJ2-3; 8 positions agree with TRBD1. CDR3 length equals 16 residues. The germline CDR1 and CDR2 sequences are SGHNT and YYREEE (reference sequence). J was trimmed by 2 bases and V by 0 bases; bases with no gene match: 5. In DNA, the CDR3 is TGTGCCAGCAGCTTGGCCGGGCAGGGGGCCACAGATACGCAGTATTTT. Translating it yields CASSLAGQGATDTQYF.

The V and J genes are TRBV19 and TRBJ1-5, with D possibly matching TRBD1 (5 bases). This CDR3 is 17 amino acids long. V dropped 2 bases and J dropped 0 bases, with 14 bases sitting between them. CDR1 and CDR2 from the germline V gene are LNHDA and SQIVND (reference sequence). CDR3 residues: CASSIRGGTSSNQPQHF. The CDR3 DNA is TGTGCCAGTAGTATACGCGGGGGGACCTCTAGCAATCAGCCCCAGCATTTT.

The chain has TRBV9 and TRBJ2-7; D may be TRBD1 or TRBD2 (5 bases each). The CDR3 sequence is 13 residues long. Germline V gene sequence: CDR1 SGDLS, CDR2 YYNGEE. V was pared by 4 bases and J by 9 bases, with 17 bases between. The CDR3 here is CASSPSEGTGQYF. The CDR3 DNA follows: TGTGCCAGCAGCCCCTCCGAGGGGACGGGGCAGTACTTC.

This clone was counted between two and nine times. The rearrangement links TRBV6-1 to TRBJ1-4, with D tentatively TRBD1 (6 bases). Trimming pared 3 bases from V and 4 bases from J, leaving 21 bases between. CDR1 is MNHNS and CDR2 is SASEGT in the germline V gene. CDR3 length: 18 amino acids. The CDR3 coding sequence is TGTGCCAGCAGTGAGAACTCCAGGGGATATACCCTTAATGAAAAACTGTTTTTT. Translated: CASSENSRGYTLNEKLFF.

The V call is TRBV13, the J call TRBJ2-2; D uncertain. CDR1 PRHDT and CDR2 FYEKMQ come from the germline V gene (reference sequence). The length of the CDR3 is 11 residues. The V gene lost 3 bases and the J gene lost 6 bases, with 2 bases spanning the gap. Written as DNA, the CDR3 is TGTGCCAGCAGCTTTTCCGGGGAGCTGTTTTTT. This sequence encodes CASSFSGELFF.

The chain joins TRBV29-1 to TRBJ1-2, with 8 bases aligning to TRBD1. CDR3 length: 15 amino acids. V lost 6 bases to trimming and J lost 5 bases; unmatched junction nucleotides: 14. Looked up from germline, CDR1 is SQVTM and CDR2 is ANQGSEA. The CDR3: CSVAGQGPFRYGYTF. The CDR3 region has the DNA TGCAGCGTCGCCGGACAGGGTCCCTTCAGGTATGGCTACACCTTC.

This chain links TRBV7-8 with TRBJ1-1, with TRBD1 matching over 7 bases. The CDR3 runs to 15 residues. From germline, CDR1 is SGHVS and CDR2 FQNEAQ. V dropped 3 bases and J dropped 4; count of bases not matched to a gene: 8. The CDR3, as DNA: TGTGCCAGCAGCTTTGAGGTCAGGGGGAGCACTGAAGCTTTCTTT. Residues: CASSFEVRGSTEAFF.

The V gene is TRBV18, the J gene TRBJ1-1, with a possible D match to TRBD1 (5 bases). The CDR3 totals 16 residues. Germline V gene lookup returns CDR1 KGHSH and CDR2 LQKENI. Trimming cost V 3 bases and J 3 bases, with 17 bases left between them. For the CDR3, the DNA is TGTGCCAGCTCACCTCCCGGGAGGGAAGGGGACACTGAAGCTTTCTTT. Translation: CASSPPGREGDTEAFF. The full variable domain, in which reference TRBV18 and TRBJ1-1 provide the parts outside the CDR3, is NAGVMQNPRHLVRRRGQEARLRCSPMKGHSHVYWYRQLPEEGLKFMVYLQKENIIDESGMPKERFSAEFPKEGPSILRIQQVVRGDSAAYFCASSPPGREGDTEAFFGQGTRLTVV.

The rearrangement uses TRBV7-2 and TRBJ2-3, with 11 bases matching TRBD2. With 5 bases clipped from V and 4 bases from J, the junction kept 14 bases outside the gene matches. This CDR3 region has 18 residues. Germline loops: CDR1 SGHTA, CDR2 FQGNSA. The CDR3 reads CASSPVFLAGGRADTQYF. The CDR3 nucleotides read TGTGCCAGCAGCCCCGTCTTTCTAGCGGGGGGAAGGGCAGATACGCAGTATTTT. Drawing the rest from reference TRBV7-2 and TRBJ2-3, the complete variable domain is GAGVSQSPSNKVTEKGKDVELRCDPISGHTALYWYRQSLGQGLEFLIYFQGNSAPDKSGLPSDRFSAERTGGSVSTLTIQRTQQEDSAVYLCASSPVFLAGGRADTQYFGPGTRLTVL.

This chain connects TRBV13 to TRBJ2-3, with 10 bases that match TRBD2. Germline values: CDR1 PRHDT, CDR2 FYEKMQ (reference sequence). The J segment lost 0 bases and the V segment lost 4 bases, leaving 7 bases of the junction unmatched. The CDR3 sequence is 17 residues long. CDR3 coding DNA: TGTGCCAGCAGCTCGACCCTGGGACTAGCGAGCACAGATACGCAGTATTTT. Protein sequence: CASSSTLGLASTDTQYF.

The V and J genes are TRBV28 and TRBJ2-5; D remains unclear. Judging by the DNA end, TRBJ2-7 fits better; the J call may be wrong. Per the germline V gene, CDR1 is MDHEN and CDR2 is SYDVKM. The CDR3 consists of 11 residues. The CDR3 DNA reads as TGTGCCAGCAGTTCGTGGTACGAGCAGTACTTC. It specifies CASSSWYEQYF.

The V gene is TRBV6-5, the J gene TRBJ1-1, with TRBD1 identical over 10 bases. Germline V lookup: CDR1 MNHEY, CDR2 SVGAGI. V lost 4 bases and J lost 4; bases outside the gene matches: 0. The CDR3 is 13 residues long. The CDR3 nucleotides are TGTGCCAGCAGTTGGGACAGGGGCACTGAAGCTTTCTTT. Its protein is CASSWDRGTEAFF.

This clone showed up just a few times. The chain joins TRBV7-9 to TRBJ1-6; 8 bases align to TRBD1. Germline V gene lookup returns CDR1 SEHNR and CDR2 FQNEAQ (reference sequence). There are 18 residues in the CDR3. J was trimmed by 9 bases and V by 3 bases; bases with no gene match: 16. The CDR3 DNA sequence: TGTGCCAGCAGCTTGGGACCGGGACAGGAGTTAGGTGGTTCACCCCTCCACTTT. Protein sequence: CASSLGPGQELGGSPLHF.

The chain uses TRBV6-1 and TRBJ2-2; D possibly corresponds to TRBD1 (6 bases). Germline values: CDR1 MNHNS, CDR2 SASEGT. Trimming took off 4 bases at V and 1 base at J, with 19 bases between the two ends. The CDR3 consists of 18 residues. CDR3 residues: CASSALAGTGWNTGELFF. CDR3 nucleotides: TGTGCCAGCAGTGCCTTGGCTGGAACAGGGTGGAACACCGGGGAGCTGTTTTTT.

There are a few counts of this clone. The rearrangement joins TRBV6-6 to TRBJ1-5; 7 bases are a match to TRBD1. This CDR3 has 14 amino acids. The J segment lost 6 bases and the V segment lost 6 bases, leaving 8 bases of the junction unmatched. Germline V gene sequence: CDR1 MNHNY, CDR2 SVGAGI (reference sequence). The DNA of the CDR3 is TGTGCCAGCAGACGCGACAGGGCTGGTCAGCCCCAGCATTTT. Residues: CASRRDRAGQPQHF.

The V call is TRBV5-8, the J call TRBJ1-6; the D is unclear. With 4 bases removed from V and 5 bases from J, the gap between germline ends came to 16 bases. CDR1 and CDR2 from the germline V gene are SGHTS and YDEGEE. CDR3 size: 16 residues. The CDR3 is CASSRYRFGDNSPLHF. DNA for the CDR3: TGTGCCAGCAGCCGATATCGTTTCGGGGATAATTCACCCCTCCACTTT. Drawing the rest from reference TRBV5-8 and TRBJ1-6, the complete variable domain is EAGVTQSPTHLIKTRGQQATLRCSPISGHTSVYWYQQALGLGLQFLLWYDEGEERNRGNFPPRFSGRQFPNYSSELNVNALELEDSALYLCASSRYRFGDNSPLHFGNGTRLTVT.

The V gene is TRBV7-2, the J gene TRBJ1-1; D might be TRBD1 (5 bases). CDR1 is SGHTA, CDR2 FQGNSA, per germline. The V gene lost 2 bases and the J gene lost 5 bases, with 6 bases spanning the gap. The CDR3 is 12 amino acids. The CDR3 spells CASSLWGTEAFF. In DNA form, the CDR3 reads TGTGCCAGCAGCTTATGGGGGACTGAAGCTTTCTTT.

The V call is TRBV7-6, the J call TRBJ2-2; D is possibly TRBD1 (6 bases). The V end lost 5 bases, the J end lost 6 bases, and 16 bases lay between the germline ends. From germline, CDR1 is SGHVS and CDR2 FNYEAQ. The CDR3 extends over 15 amino acids. CDR3 DNA sequence: TGTGCCAGCAGCCTCACGGGCGAGGGGGCCGGGGAGCTGTTTTTT. This translates into CASSLTGEGAGELFF.

This rearrangement joins TRBV7-2 to TRBJ1-3; D remains ambiguous. The V and J ends lost 4 bases and 4 bases respectively, with 11 bases between them. Germline V gives CDR1 SGHTA, CDR2 FQGNSA. This CDR3 spans 14 amino acids. The CDR3 is CASSWGGSGNTIYF. The DNA of the CDR3 is TGTGCCAGCAGCTGGGGAGGGTCGGGAAACACCATATATTTT.